The 30 T cell receptor beta chains listed next were all sequenced from one sample in a study of blood T cell repertoires in COVID-19. Some clones are missing from TCRdb's copy, which holds only in-frame ones; the method was immunoSEQ multiplex PCR. The table lists about 76,000 clones, about 90% of them singletons. Material for sequencing was peripheral blood. These receptors all come from a man aged 45-65 years with active COVID-19.

V and J are TRBV4-2 and TRBJ2-1; D is perhaps TRBD2 (6 bases). The germline CDR1 and CDR2 sequences are LGHNA and YNFKEQ. This CDR3 has 14 amino acids. The germline V and J ends were trimmed by 1 base and 5 bases, with 9 bases remaining between them. CDR3 in DNA: TGTGCCAGCAGCCAAGGGGGGGATAACAATGAGCAGTTCTTC. Residues: CASSQGGDNNEQFF.

J is TRBJ2-5 and V is TRBV5-4; 7 bases are shared with TRBD2. The CDR3 has 14 residues. CDR1 SGHNT and CDR2 YYREEE come from the germline V gene (reference sequence). J was trimmed by 3 bases and V by 2 bases; bases with no gene match: 4. CDR3 sequence reads: CASSFTSVEETQYF. The CDR3 bases are TGTGCCAGCAGCTTCACTAGCGTGGAAGAGACCCAGTACTTC.

The rearrangement joins TRBV3-1 (or the pseudogene TRBV3-2) to TRBJ2-7, with D uncertain. The CDR3 has 14 residues. V was trimmed by 0 bases and J by 2 bases, leaving 8 bases between them. CDR1 and CDR2 from the germline V gene are LGHDT and YNNKEL (reference sequence). The CDR3 here is CASSQDRETYEQYF. The CDR3 DNA is TGTGCCAGCAGCCAAGATCGAGAAACCTACGAGCAGTACTTC.

This chain uses TRBV9 with TRBJ2-7, with D maybe TRBD2 (7 bases). V dropped 4 bases and J dropped 0 bases, with 14 bases sitting between them. The CDR3 length is 15 residues. Germline V gives CDR1 SGDLS, CDR2 YYNGEE. CDR3 loop: CASSKGGTTSYEQYF. The CDR3 coding sequence is TGTGCCAGCAGCAAGGGGGGGACTACCTCCTACGAGCAGTACTTC.

This sequence joins TRBV9 and TRBJ1-1, with a tentative D call TRBD1 (6 bases). The V end was cut by 0 bases, the J end by 7 bases, with 16 bases between. The V gene's germline CDR1 is SGDLS and CDR2 YYNGEE. This CDR3 contains 15 residues. The CDR3 DNA follows: TGTGCCAGCAGCGTAGCTCTCGGGGAAGGGGGTGAAGCTTTCTTT. Its translation: CASSVALGEGGEAFF.

The J gene is TRBJ2-7, the V gene TRBV5-1; tentative D call: TRBD2 (5 bases). V shed 3 bases and J shed 2 bases, with 12 bases lying between them. The germline V gene has CDR1 SGHRS and CDR2 YFSETQ. This CDR3 comprises 14 residues. The CDR3 is CASSSKPGTYEQYF. The CDR3 nucleotides read TGCGCCAGCAGCTCTAAACCCGGGACCTACGAGCAGTACTTC.

The chain employs TRBV28 and TRBJ1-1; TRBD1 is a possible D gene (5 bases). Germline V CDR1 and CDR2: MDHEN, SYDVKM. The CDR3 is 14 amino acids. Trimming removed 2 bases from V and 5 bases from J, with 12 bases in between. The CDR3 DNA is TGTGCCAGCAGTTTAGGCGGGGGTCAGACTGAAGCTTTCTTT. Its protein is CASSLGGGQTEAFF. Full variable domain (outside the CDR3, taken from reference TRBV28 and TRBJ1-1): DVKVTQSSRYLVKRTGEKVFLECVQDMDHENMFWYRQDPGLGLRLIYFSYDVKMKEKGDIPEGYSVSREKKERFSLILESASTNQTSMYLCASSLGGGQTEAFFGQGTRLTVV.

A single count supports this clone. The chain is built from TRBV4-1 and TRBJ1-6, with a weak D call TRBD1 (6 bases). V lost 0 bases and J 6 bases, leaving 9 bases between the germline ends. Germline CDR1 and CDR2: MGHRA and YSYEKL. The CDR3 is 15 amino acids. CDR3 loop: CASSQERTANSPLHF. Written as DNA, the CDR3 is TGCGCCAGCAGCCAAGAAAGGACAGCTAATTCACCCCTCCACTTT.

The chain employs TRBV2 and TRBJ1-2; weak D call: TRBD1 (5 bases). The CDR3 is 13 residues long. Germline-derived CDR1 and CDR2 are SNHLY and FYNNEI. V was pared by 4 bases and J by 5 bases, with 11 bases between. The CDR3 is CASSVRRDYGYTF. CDR3 coding DNA: TGTGCCAGCAGTGTTCGCAGGGATTATGGCTACACCTTC.

The rearrangement links TRBV5-5 to TRBJ1-3; D is unclear. Germline V gives CDR1 SGHKS, CDR2 YYEKEE (reference sequence). V was pared by 0 bases and J by 4 bases, with 17 bases between. This CDR3 comprises 17 residues. CDR3 bases: TGTGCCAGCAGCTTGGCGACCCGGACTGATTTCGGAAACACCATATATTTT. This encodes CASSLATRTDFGNTIYF.

The chain combines TRBV19 with TRBJ1-4; D is unclear. The ends were cut back, 5 bases at V and 8 bases at J, with 18 bases in the middle. Per germline, CDR1 LNHDA and CDR2 SQIVND (reference sequence). The CDR3 runs to 15 residues. CDR3 sequence reads: CASSERTRAGEKLFF. The CDR3 region has the DNA TGTGCCAGTAGTGAGCGGACCCGGGCAGGCGAAAAACTGTTTTTT.

The J gene is TRBJ2-5, the V gene TRBV30; 10 bases align to TRBD1. V trimming: 3 bases; J trimming: 3 bases; junction bases outside the gene matches: 16. The CDR3 has 18 residues. The germline gives CDR1 GTSNPN, CDR2 SVGIG (reference sequence). CDR3: CAWRGGQGRSGVKETQYF. The DNA of the CDR3 is TGTGCCTGGAGAGGGGGACAGGGGAGGTCAGGCGTAAAAGAGACCCAGTACTTC.

The chain combines TRBV2 with TRBJ2-2; 10 bases are a match to TRBD1. The trim removed 4 bases at V and 6 bases at J, leaving 2 bases unmatched. The CDR3 is 14 residues long. Germline assignment: CDR1 SNHLY and CDR2 FYNNEI. The CDR3 DNA reads as TGTGCCAGCAGTGTGACAGGGGGCCCCGGGGAGCTGTTTTTT. Translating it yields CASSVTGGPGELFF.

J is TRBJ2-1 and V is TRBV19; no clear D. This CDR3 region has 14 residues. Trimming pared 5 bases from V and 3 bases from J, leaving 11 bases between. Germline lookup yields CDR1 LNHDA and CDR2 SQIVND (reference sequence). DNA for the CDR3: TGTGCCAGTAGTTCAAATAGCATCTACAATGAGCAGTTCTTC. Encoded protein: CASSSNSIYNEQFF.

The chain links TRBV19 to TRBJ1-1; possibly TRBD1 for D (6 bases). Germline loops: CDR1 LNHDA, CDR2 SQIVND (reference sequence). The CDR3 covers 13 residues. V was trimmed by 6 bases and J by 4 bases, leaving 12 bases between them. The CDR3 DNA sequence: TGTGCCAGTAGCCTACAGGGTGGCACTGAAGCTTTCTTT. Encoded protein: CASSLQGGTEAFF.

This chain uses TRBV10-3 with TRBJ1-3; 8 nucleotides align to TRBD1. The ends lost 4 bases at V and 3 bases at J; junction bases unmatched: 8. CDR3 length: 16 amino acids. CDR1 and CDR2 from the germline V gene are ENHRY and SYGVKD. Here the CDR3 DNA reads TGTGCCATCAGTGCCCCGGACAGGGTTGGTGGAAACACCATATATTTT. Its translation: CAISAPDRVGGNTIYF.

The V and J genes are TRBV4-3 and TRBJ2-3; D possibly corresponds to TRBD2 (5 bases). The germline V gene encodes CDR1 LGHNA and CDR2 YSLEER. The CDR3 is 13 amino acids. Trimming removed 1 base from V and 4 bases from J, with 6 bases in between. CDR3 residues: CASSQARADTQYF. Written as DNA, the CDR3 is TGCGCCAGCAGCCAAGCGCGGGCAGATACGCAGTATTTT.

The chain has TRBV28 and TRBJ1-2, with D possibly matching TRBD1 (6 bases). Germline CDR1 reads MDHEN; CDR2 reads SYDVKM. This CDR3 region has 14 residues. Trimming stripped 3 bases from V and 2 bases from J, with 10 bases between. CDR3 nucleotides: TGTGCCAGCAGTTTCCAAGGACAGAACTATGGCTACACCTTC. It encodes CASSFQGQNYGYTF.

The V gene is TRBV9, the J gene TRBJ1-1, with D unresolved. This CDR3 contains 12 residues. V was clipped by 3 bases and J by 1 base, with 4 bases between them. CDR1 is SGDLS and CDR2 is YYNGEE in the germline V gene. CDR3 in amino acids: CASSGQNTEAFF. In DNA form, the CDR3 reads TGTGCCAGCAGCGGACAGAACACTGAAGCTTTCTTT.

The chain combines TRBV6-2 or TRBV6-3 with TRBJ2-1; D is unresolved. V was cut by 5 bases and J by 6 bases, with 11 bases left in between. CDR3 size: 13 residues. CDR1 is MNHEY and CDR2 is SVGEGT in the germline V gene. In DNA, the CDR3 is TGTGCCAGCAGTGCGCGGCCTAGCAATGAGCAGTTCTTC. It translates to CASSARPSNEQFF.

This clone was picked up one time. The genes are TRBV9 and TRBJ2-1; 10 positions agree with TRBD2. Germline CDR1 SGDLS, CDR2 YYNGEE. Trimming took 4 bases from V and 9 from J; bases not matched to a gene: 13. The CDR3 consists of 16 residues. This CDR3 is CASSLSGGARFGEQFF. As DNA, the CDR3 is TGTGCCAGCAGCTTAAGCGGGGGGGCGAGATTCGGTGAGCAGTTCTTC. Full variable domain (remainder filled in from reference TRBV9 and TRBJ2-1): DSGVTQTPKHLITATGQRVTLRCSPRSGDLSVYWYQQSLDQGLQFLIQYYNGEERAKGNILERFSAQQFPDLHSELNLSSLELGDSALYFCASSLSGGARFGEQFFGPGTRLTVL.

V and J are TRBV7-8 and TRBJ1-1; D remains ambiguous. Trimming pared 6 bases from V and 5 bases from J, leaving 7 bases between. The germline gives CDR1 SGHVS, CDR2 FQNEAQ. The CDR3 contains 11 residues. The CDR3 region is CASRSRTEAFF. The CDR3, as DNA: TGTGCCAGCAGATCGAGGACTGAAGCTTTCTTT.

The chain combines TRBV5-6 with TRBJ2-2, with TRBD1 as a possible D gene (6 bases). CDR3 size: 17 residues. Germline V CDR1 and CDR2: SGHDT, YYEEEE. V was trimmed by 4 bases and J by 7 bases, leaving 23 bases between them. CDR3 bases: TGTGCCAGCAGCCACTCATGGACCCCTCAGGGGAGCGGGGAGCTGTTTTTT. It translates to CASSHSWTPQGSGELFF.

The chain has TRBV5-1 and TRBJ2-7; possible D gene TRBD1, 6 bases. Trimming took off 0 bases at V and 3 bases at J, with 7 bases between the two ends. This CDR3 has 13 residues. Germline CDR1 and CDR2: SGHRS and YFSETQ. The CDR3 region is CASSLGTDYEQYF. CDR3 DNA: TGCGCCAGCAGCTTGGGGACAGACTACGAGCAGTACTTC.

The V call is TRBV14, the J call TRBJ2-3, with 8 positions matching TRBD2. This CDR3 is 19 amino acids long. Germline-derived CDR1 and CDR2 are SGHDN and FVKESK. The junction had 13 bases not matched to a gene; V was cut back by 2 bases and J by 0 bases. The CDR3 loop reads CASSQRYQRAGASTDTQYF. Here the CDR3 DNA reads TGTGCCAGCAGCCAAAGATATCAGAGAGCGGGAGCTAGCACAGATACGCAGTATTTT.

The J gene is TRBJ1-5, the V gene TRBV19; possible D gene TRBD1, 5 bases. V was trimmed by 6 bases and J by 2 bases, leaving 23 bases between them. Germline V lookup: CDR1 LNHDA, CDR2 SQIVND (reference sequence). The CDR3 consists of 18 residues. The CDR3 loop reads CASSSAGLGGPGNQPQHF. CDR3 nucleotide sequence: TGTGCCAGTAGCAGCGCGGGCCTGGGGGGTCCAGGCAATCAGCCCCAGCATTTT.

The chain employs TRBV3-1 (or the pseudogene TRBV3-2) and TRBJ1-1, with D unclear. Germline assignment: CDR1 LGHDT and CDR2 YNNKEL (reference sequence). This CDR3 is built from 15 residues. V lost 7 bases to trimming and J lost 1 base, with 16 bases between them. The CDR3 region is CASTTGWARNTEAFF. As DNA, the CDR3 is TGTGCCAGCACCACCGGATGGGCCCGGAACACTGAAGCTTTCTTT.

The chain recombines TRBV5-4 with TRBJ1-1; maybe TRBD1 (5 bases). Germline-derived CDR1 and CDR2 are SGHNT and YYREEE (reference sequence). The CDR3 is 15 residues long. V was cut by 4 bases and J by 1 base, with 14 bases left in between. Here the CDR3 DNA reads TGTGCCAGCAGCCATGTCACTGGACAGAACACTGAAGCTTTCTTT. Its protein product is CASSHVTGQNTEAFF.

The chain's CDR3 is CASSRRLAGSTGELFF. Here the CDR3 DNA reads TGCGCCAGCAGCCGACGACTAGCGGGGAGCACCGGGGAGCTGTTTTTT. V and J are TRBV4-1 and TRBJ2-2, with 11 nucleotides matching TRBD2. The V gene end was trimmed by 4 bases and the J gene end by 4 bases; junction bases not matched to a gene: 5. The CDR3 extends over 16 amino acids. Germline CDR1 reads MGHRA; CDR2 reads YSYEKL.

For this clone: Germline is not matched at one junction end, which may reflect a read error. The genes are TRBV6-1 and TRBJ1-3; D unclear. The CDR3 is made up of 14 amino acids. The V gene's germline CDR1 is MNHNS and CDR2 SASEGT. The CDR3 spells CASSQAFTGNTIYF. The DNA for the CDR3 is TGTGCCAGCAGTCAAGCCTTTACTGGAAACACCATATATTTT.